Listed below are T cell receptor beta chains from one sample, sequenced in a study of T-cell memory formation after mild COVID-19. Each CDR3 protein is one row after TCRdb ran MiXCR on the 5' RACE reads. Found here are around 130,000 distinct CDR3 sequences, approximately 5.9% of them singletons; the top ten hold around 2%. The material sequenced was PBMCs or a T cell subset sorted from them (not recorded which). All receptors derive from an adult woman who had mild COVID-19 (a few samples of this study predate the infection). Cell type and time point are not known. CDR3s include the opening cysteine and the closing phenylalanine or tryptophan. A D gene is named only where the DNA matches it firmly. For some rows the clone size is stated as once, few or many, or as a class when expanded; others skip it.

>TRBD2|.|TRBJ2-3|TRBV29-1
CSVNSADGRRDTQYF
TGCAGCGTTAATTCGGCTGACGGGAGGAGGGATACGCAGTATTTT
>.|few|TRBJ2-1|TRBV3-1
CASRQDPNEQFF
TGTGCCAGCAGACAGGATCCAAATGAGCAGTTCTTC
>.|many|TRBJ2-3|TRBV6-6
CASSPRRQSTDTQYF
TGTGCCAGCAGTCCCCGACGACAGAGCACAGATACGCAGTATTTT
>TRBD1|.|TRBJ1-4|TRBV18
CASSPRRDRDEKLFF
TGTGCCAGCTCACCAAGGCGGGACAGGGATGAAAAACTGTTTTTT
>TRBD1|few|TRBJ2-7|TRBV10-3
CAISGPGQGLSYEQYF
TGTGCCATCAGTGGACCTGGACAGGGCCTGTCCTACGAGCAGTACTTC
>.|.|TRBJ1-1|TRBV20-1
CSARDGGMATEAFF
TGCAGTGCTAGAGACGGGGGGATGGCCACTGAAGCTTTCTTT
>TRBD2|.|TRBJ2-1|TRBV27
CASSLLIAGVYNEQFF
TGTGCCAGCAGTTTATTGATAGCGGGAGTCTACAATGAGCAGTTCTTC
>.|.|TRBJ2-4|TRBV20-1
CSAASGGVLRPGSLYF
TGCAGTGCCGCATCAGGGGGGGTCCTCCGACCGGGGTCCCTCTACTTC
>.|many|TRBJ2-1|TRBV4-2
CASSHQHGASVNEQFF
TGTGCCAGCAGCCACCAGCACGGGGCCTCGGTCAATGAGCAGTTCTTC
>.|few|TRBJ2-1|TRBV5-5
CASSLRGGGEQFF
TGTGCCAGCAGCTTGAGGGGGGGTGGTGAGCAGTTCTTC
>.|few|TRBJ1-1|TRBV6-5
CASTQGLTNTEAFF
TGTGCCAGCACGCAGGGCCTAACGAACACTGAAGCTTTCTTT
>.|.|TRBJ2-5|TRBV6-2/TRBV6-3
CASSYLGLMGETQYF
TGTGCCAGCAGTTACCTAGGACTAATGGGCGAGACCCAGTACTTC
>.|few|TRBJ1-1|TRBV6-6
CASRRGAQNTEAFF
TGTGCCAGCAGGCGGGGGGCCCAGAACACTGAAGCTTTCTTT
>.|few|TRBJ2-2|TRBV12-3/TRBV12-4
CAARLGLLGELFF
TGCGCCGCAAGACTAGGTCTCCTCGGGGAGCTGTTTTTT
>TRBD1|many|TRBJ1-4|TRBV9
CASSVAPNPGQGVDRDEKLFF
TGTGCCAGCAGCGTAGCCCCTAACCCGGGACAGGGGGTCGATAGGGATGAAAAACTGTTTTTT
>TRBD2|.|TRBJ2-3|TRBV5-5
CASRGGGLQDTQYF
TGTGCGTCCCGGGGCGGGGGTCTCCAGGATACGCAGTATTTT
>TRBD1|.|TRBJ2-1|TRBV24-1
CATKGTGPSEQFF
TGTGCCACCAAAGGGACAGGACCAAGTGAGCAGTTCTTC
>.|.|TRBJ1-5|TRBV20-1
CSAPGGSPYSNQPQHF
TGCAGTGCTCCTGGGGGGAGTCCCTATAGCAATCAGCCCCAGCATTTT
>.|.|TRBJ2-7|TRBV4-1
CASSQVSVSSYEQYF
TGCGCCAGCAGCCAAGTCTCGGTATCCTCCTACGAGCAGTACTTC
>TRBD1|.|TRBJ2-7|TRBV6-6
CASRPSTGTGFSYEQYF
TGTGCCAGCAGACCGAGTACCGGGACAGGATTCTCCTACGAGCAGTACTTC
>.|few|TRBJ2-2|TRBV7-3
CASSRTANTGELFF
TGTGCCAGCAGTAGGACAGCAAACACCGGGGAGCTGTTTTTT
>.|few|TRBJ2-7|TRBV28
CASSSRGSFSYEQYF
TGTGCCAGCAGTTCCCGTGGCTCTTTCTCCTACGAGCAGTACTTC
>.|few|TRBJ2-2|TRBV5-1
CASRPLGGANTGELFF
TGCGCCAGCAGGCCACTCGGCGGGGCAAACACCGGGGAGCTGTTTTTT
>TRBD2|medium-sized|TRBJ2-3|TRBV18
CASSPARRAGESDTQYF
TGTGCCAGCTCACCAGCTCGAAGAGCGGGAGAATCAGATACGCAGTATTTT
>TRBD1|few|TRBJ2-7|TRBV29-1
CSVKPGGTSYEQYF
TGCAGCGTTAAGCCAGGGGGCACGAGCTACGAGCAGTACTTC
>.|few|TRBJ1-1|TRBV19
CASWSGIGTEAFF
TGTGCCAGTTGGTCCGGAATCGGCACTGAAGCTTTCTTT
>TRBD2|.|TRBJ2-2|TRBV7-9
CASTFIAGTGELFF
TGTGCCAGCACCTTTATAGCGGGCACCGGGGAGCTGTTTTTT
>.|.|TRBJ1-5|TRBV5-6
CASSWGPPSRNQPQHF
TGTGCCAGCAGCTGGGGGCCGCCTTCAAGAAATCAGCCCCAGCATTTT
>.|.|TRBJ2-3|TRBV5-6
CASSFGLTSTDTQYF
TGTGCCAGCAGCTTCGGGCTTACTAGCACAGATACGCAGTATTTT
>.|.|TRBJ2-3|TRBV4-3
CANDDRDTQYF
TGCGCCAACGACGACCGAGATACGCAGTATTTT
>TRBD1|few|TRBJ1-2|TRBV4-1
CASSQAWGQNYGYTF
TGCGCCAGCAGCCAAGCGTGGGGACAGAACTATGGCTACACCTTC
>.|many|TRBJ2-5|TRBV7-2
CASSSTGWLVGKKGETQYF
TGTGCCAGCAGCTCGACAGGATGGTTAGTGGGAAAGAAGGGGGAGACCCAGTACTTC
>.|many|TRBJ1-1|TRBV5-1
CASSLDGPQAFF
TGCGCCAGCAGCTTAGATGGGCCGCAAGCTTTCTTT
>.|few|TRBJ2-7|TRBV24-1
CATSQSPLNYEQYF
TGTGCCACCAGTCAGTCTCCTTTGAACTACGAGCAGTACTTC
>.|few|TRBJ2-1|TRBV6-2/TRBV6-3
CASSSGREQFF
TGTGCCAGCAGTTCAGGGCGTGAGCAGTTCTTC
>.|many|TRBJ1-5|TRBV6-1
CASSQQDRSNQPQHF
TGTGCCAGCAGCCAACAGGATCGTAGCAATCAGCCCCAGCATTTT
>TRBD1|.|TRBJ1-2|TRBV20-1
CSAIRDRAAGYTF
TGCAGTGCCATCCGGGACAGGGCTGCTGGCTACACCTTC
>.|many|TRBJ2-5|TRBV12-3/TRBV12-4
CASSFWGGETQYF
TGTGCCAGCAGTTTTTGGGGAGGAGAGACCCAGTACTTC
>.|few|TRBJ2-1|TRBV7-2
CASSKNNEQFF
TGTGCCAGCAGCAAAAACAATGAGCAGTTCTTC
>.|many|TRBJ2-7|TRBV12-3/TRBV12-4
CASSYPISEQYF
TGTGCCAGCAGTTACCCCATAAGCGAGCAGTACTTC
>TRBD1|few|TRBJ1-2|TRBV4-1
CASSQEGTGGFYGYTF
TGCGCCAGCAGCCAAGAGGGGACAGGGGGGTTTTATGGCTACACCTTC
>TRBD1|few|TRBJ2-1|TRBV20-1
CSAHGARTGSGLGQFF
TGCAGTGCTCACGGGGCGCGGACAGGGTCGGGTCTCGGGCAGTTCTTC
>.|.|TRBJ1-1|TRBV25-1
CASSESSMNTEAFF
TGTGCCAGCAGTGAATCGTCAATGAACACTGAAGCTTTCTTT
>.|few|TRBJ2-7|TRBV12-3/TRBV12-4
CASSIQGFYEQYF
TGTGCCAGCAGTATACAGGGTTTCTACGAGCAGTACTTC
>.|.|TRBJ2-7|TRBV29-1
CSVRIAGDEQYF
TGCAGCGTGAGGATAGCAGGTGACGAGCAGTACTTC
>.|.|TRBJ1-1|TRBV18
CASSLPATEAFF
TGTGCCAGCTCACTGCCGGCCACTGAAGCTTTCTTT
>.|many|TRBJ2-4|TRBV7-9
CASSHRVAQNIQYF
TGTGCCAGCAGTCATAGAGTGGCACAAAACATTCAGTACTTC
>.|.|TRBJ1-4|TRBV7-9
CASSPRVSATNEKLFF
TGTGCCAGCAGCCCCCGGGTTTCCGCAACTAATGAAAAACTGTTTTTT
>.|few|TRBJ2-1|TRBV7-9
CASSLHGGGSYNEQFF
TGTGCCAGCAGCTTACACGGGGGCGGCTCCTACAATGAGCAGTTCTTC
>TRBD2|many|TRBJ2-2|TRBV7-3
CASSPGLSTGELFF
TGTGCCAGCAGCCCGGGACTATCCACCGGGGAGCTGTTTTTT
>.|.|TRBJ2-1|TRBV6-2/TRBV6-3
CASSSQPSSYNEQFF
TGTGCCAGCAGCTCACAGCCAAGCTCCTACAATGAGCAGTTCTTC
>.|few|TRBJ2-7|TRBV5-1
CASSLLGVSYEQYF
TGCGCCAGCAGCTTGTTAGGGGTCTCCTACGAGCAGTACTTC
>.|many|TRBJ2-5|TRBV11-2
CASRDNKWKETQYF
TGTGCCAGCAGAGATAACAAGTGGAAAGAGACCCAGTACTTC
>TRBD1|few|TRBJ1-5|TRBV12-3/TRBV12-4
CASSSRTGFNQPQHF
TGTGCCAGCAGTTCCCGGACAGGGTTCAATCAGCCCCAGCATTTT
>.|few|TRBJ2-1|TRBV7-2
CASMGGRRIRNEQFF
TGTGCCAGCATGGGCGGAAGGAGGATTCGGAATGAGCAGTTCTTC
>.|few|TRBJ2-6|TRBV7-2
CASRYIQGSAGANVLTF
TGTGCCAGCAGGTATATACAGGGCTCGGCTGGGGCCAACGTCCTGACTTTC
>TRBD1|few|TRBJ2-7|TRBV7-2
CASSLATGDYEQYF
TGTGCCAGCAGCTTAGCGACAGGGGATTACGAGCAGTACTTC
>TRBD2|.|TRBJ2-7|TRBV7-2
CATASGREREQYF
TGTGCCACCGCGAGCGGGAGGGAGAGGGAGCAGTACTTC